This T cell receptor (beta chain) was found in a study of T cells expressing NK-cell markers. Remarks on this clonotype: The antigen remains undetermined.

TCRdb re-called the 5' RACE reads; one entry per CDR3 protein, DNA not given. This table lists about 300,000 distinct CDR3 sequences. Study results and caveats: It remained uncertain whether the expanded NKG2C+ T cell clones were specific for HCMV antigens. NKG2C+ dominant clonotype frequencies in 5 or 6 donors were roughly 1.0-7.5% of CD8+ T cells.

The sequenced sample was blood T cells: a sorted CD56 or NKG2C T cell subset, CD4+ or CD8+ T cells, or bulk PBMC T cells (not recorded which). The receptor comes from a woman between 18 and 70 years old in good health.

The CDR3 sequence: CASSQGSGGNEKLFF. The genes are TRBV4-3 and TRBJ1-4; TCRdb proposes TRBD1, but this gene call is untestable without DNA. Germline assignment: CDR1 LGHNA and CDR2 YSLEER. This CDR3 has 15 residues.